This TCR beta chain was recovered during a study of molecular identifiers for immune sequencing clone quantification. Study-wide context: Across replicate runs, RNA obtained from around 20,000 or 100,000 naive CD8 cells was divided into five, with four undergoing sequencing.

Broader study findings: Spiked Jurkat TCR RNA originating from one cell could reportedly be identified amid some 950,000 naive cells.

Methods described previously, with TCR primers listed, were used for bulk TCR libraries. TCRdb analysed the PCR reads with MiXCR anew, one entry per CDR3 protein. The sample includes roughly 630,000 distinct CDR3 sequences, 25% of them seen just once. Notes on this clonotype: Its antigen is not identified. It may be a read error: a sequence one base away is much more abundant.

The sorting of naive CD8 T cells used the CD8+CD4-CCR7+CD45RA+ phenotype. The germline V gene encodes CDR1 LGHNA and CDR2 YSLEER. This CDR3 has 17 residues. This TCR came from a human donor in good health. Some libraries in this study had Jurkat cell RNA spiked in. The sequenced material came from naive CD8+ T cells from blood, with Jurkat cell RNA spiked in. Documented subset: FACS-sorted CD8+CD4-CCR7+CD45RA+ naive T cells. V is TRBV4-3 and J is TRBJ1-1; possibly TRBD1 for D (6 bases). DNA of the CDR3: TGCGCCAGCTGCCAAGATTACGGCACGTCAGGGGATACTGAAGCTTTCTTT. As protein: CASCQDYGTSGDTEAFF.